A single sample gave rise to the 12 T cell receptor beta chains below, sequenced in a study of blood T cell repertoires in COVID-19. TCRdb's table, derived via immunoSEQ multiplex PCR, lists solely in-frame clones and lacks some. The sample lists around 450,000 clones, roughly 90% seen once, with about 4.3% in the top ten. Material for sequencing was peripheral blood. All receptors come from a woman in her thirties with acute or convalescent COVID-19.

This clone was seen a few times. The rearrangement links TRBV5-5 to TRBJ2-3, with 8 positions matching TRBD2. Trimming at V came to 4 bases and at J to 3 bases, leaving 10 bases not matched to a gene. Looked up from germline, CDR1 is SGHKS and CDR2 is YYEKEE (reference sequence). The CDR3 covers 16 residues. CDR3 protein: CASSRAGSGGTDTQYF. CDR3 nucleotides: TGTGCCAGCAGCCGGGCCGGCAGCGGGGGAACAGATACGCAGTATTTT.

In DNA, the CDR3 is TGTGCCAGCAGCCAACAGGGTGACGAGCAGTACTTC. It encodes CASSQQGDEQYF. The rearrangement links TRBV14 to TRBJ2-7, with D possibly TRBD1 on 5 matching bases. Trimming took off 2 bases at V and 5 bases at J, with 7 bases between the two ends. This CDR3 has 12 residues. CDR1 and CDR2 (germline): SGHDN, FVKESK.

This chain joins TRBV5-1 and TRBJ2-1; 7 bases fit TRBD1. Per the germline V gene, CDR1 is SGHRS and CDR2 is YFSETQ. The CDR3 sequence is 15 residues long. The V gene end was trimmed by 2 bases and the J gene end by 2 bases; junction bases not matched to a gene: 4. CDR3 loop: CASSLQGNPYNEQFF. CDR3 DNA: TGCGCCAGCAGCTTACAGGGGAATCCCTACAATGAGCAGTTCTTC. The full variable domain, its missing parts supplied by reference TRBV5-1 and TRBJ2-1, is KAGVTQTPRYLIKTRGQQVTLSCSPISGHRSVSWYQQTPGQGLQFLFEYFSETQRNKGNFPGRFSGRQFSNSRSEMNVSTLELGDSALYLCASSLQGNPYNEQFFGPGTRLTVL.

The CDR3: CASSILSVAFF. CDR3 bases: TGTGCCAGTAGTATTTTATCCGTAGCTTTCTTT. V usage is TRBV19 and J usage is TRBJ1-1; D is undetermined. V lost 3 bases and J lost 10, with 9 bases in between. CDR1 and CDR2 (germline): LNHDA, SQIVND (reference sequence). The CDR3 extends over 11 amino acids.

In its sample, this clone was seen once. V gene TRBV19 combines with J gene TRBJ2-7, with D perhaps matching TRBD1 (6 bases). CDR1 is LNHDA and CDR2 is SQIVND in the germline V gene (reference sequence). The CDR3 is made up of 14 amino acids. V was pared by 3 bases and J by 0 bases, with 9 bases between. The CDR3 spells CASSIRDNSYEQYF. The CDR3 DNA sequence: TGTGCCAGTAGTATTCGGGACAACTCCTACGAGCAGTACTTC.

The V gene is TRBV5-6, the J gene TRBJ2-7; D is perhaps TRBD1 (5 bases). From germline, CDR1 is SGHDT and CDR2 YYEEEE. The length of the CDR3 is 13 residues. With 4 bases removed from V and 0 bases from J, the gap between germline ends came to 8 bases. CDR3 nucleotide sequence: TGTGCCAGCAGCAGGGGCAGCTCCTACGAGCAGTACTTC. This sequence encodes CASSRGSSYEQYF.

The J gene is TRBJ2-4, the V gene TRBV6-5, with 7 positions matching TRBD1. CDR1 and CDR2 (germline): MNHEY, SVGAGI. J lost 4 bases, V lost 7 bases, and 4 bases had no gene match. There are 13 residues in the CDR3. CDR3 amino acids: CASTLTGKNIQYF. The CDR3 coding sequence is TGTGCCAGCACACTGACAGGGAAAAACATTCAGTACTTC.

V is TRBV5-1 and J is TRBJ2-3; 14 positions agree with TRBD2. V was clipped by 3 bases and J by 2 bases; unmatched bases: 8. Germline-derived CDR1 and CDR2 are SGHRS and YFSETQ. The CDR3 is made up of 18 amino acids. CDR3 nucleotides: TGCGCCAGCAGCTCCGGACTAGCGGGGGGCCTAATCACAGATACGCAGTATTTT. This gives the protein CASSSGLAGGLITDTQYF.

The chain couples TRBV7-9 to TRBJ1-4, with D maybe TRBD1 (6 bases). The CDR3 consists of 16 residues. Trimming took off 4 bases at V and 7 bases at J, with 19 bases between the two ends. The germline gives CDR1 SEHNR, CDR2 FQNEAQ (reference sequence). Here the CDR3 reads CASSSDGQWMGEKLFF. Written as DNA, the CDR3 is TGTGCCAGCAGCTCAGACGGACAGTGGATGGGTGAAAAACTGTTTTTT. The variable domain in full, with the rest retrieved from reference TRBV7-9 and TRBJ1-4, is DTGVSQNPRHKITKRGQNVTFRCDPISEHNRLYWYRQTLGQGPEFLTYFQNEAQLEKSRLLSDRFSAERPKGSFSTLEIQRTEQGDSAMYLCASSSDGQWMGEKLFFGSGTQLSVL.

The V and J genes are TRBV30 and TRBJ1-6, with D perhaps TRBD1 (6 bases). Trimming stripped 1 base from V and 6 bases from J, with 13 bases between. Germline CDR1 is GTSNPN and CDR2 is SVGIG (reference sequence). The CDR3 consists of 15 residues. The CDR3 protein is CAWSGSGTLNSPLHF. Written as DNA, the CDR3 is TGTGCCTGGAGTGGGTCCGGGACACTTAATTCACCCCTCCACTTT.

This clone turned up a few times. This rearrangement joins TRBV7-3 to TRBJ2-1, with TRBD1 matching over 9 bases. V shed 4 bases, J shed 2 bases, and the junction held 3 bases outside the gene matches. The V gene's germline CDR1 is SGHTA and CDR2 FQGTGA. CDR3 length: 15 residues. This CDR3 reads CASSYDRGTYNEQFF. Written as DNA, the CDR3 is TGTGCCAGCAGCTACGACAGGGGGACCTACAATGAGCAGTTCTTC.

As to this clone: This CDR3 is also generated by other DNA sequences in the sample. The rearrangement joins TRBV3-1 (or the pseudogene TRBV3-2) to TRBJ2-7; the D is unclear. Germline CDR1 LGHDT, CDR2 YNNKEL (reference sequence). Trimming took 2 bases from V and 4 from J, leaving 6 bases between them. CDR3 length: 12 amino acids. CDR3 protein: CASSQTAYEQYF. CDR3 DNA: TGTGCCAGCAGCCAAACAGCTTACGAGCAGTACTTC.